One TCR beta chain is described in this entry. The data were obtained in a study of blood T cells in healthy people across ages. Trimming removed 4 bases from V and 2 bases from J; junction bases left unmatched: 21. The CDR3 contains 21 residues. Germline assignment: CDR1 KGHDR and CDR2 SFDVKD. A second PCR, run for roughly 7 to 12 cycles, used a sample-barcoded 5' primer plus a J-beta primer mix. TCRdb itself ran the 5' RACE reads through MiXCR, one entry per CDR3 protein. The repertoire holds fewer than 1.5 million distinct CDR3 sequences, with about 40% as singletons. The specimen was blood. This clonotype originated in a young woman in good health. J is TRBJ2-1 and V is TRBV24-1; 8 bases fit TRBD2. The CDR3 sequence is CATSDHRMRLARRWTYNEQFF. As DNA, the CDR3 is TGTGCCACCAGTGACCATCGAATGAGACTAGCGCGAAGGTGGACCTACAATGAGCAGTTCTTC.